The rows below give T cell receptor beta chains drawn from one sample of a study of blood T cell repertoires in COVID-19. Measured with immunoSEQ multiplex PCR; TCRdb has only the in-frame clones, and not every one. This sample has some 130,000 clones, with 75% to 90% found just once. Sequences were obtained from PBMCs or T cells enriched from blood (not recorded which). The receptors stem from a woman aged 45-59 years who had recovered from COVID-19. Each CDR3 is given with its conserved first and last residue. The D gene is left open where the match is weak. Expanded clones get a size class; other rows say once, few or many, or leave the size out.

v_gene,d_gene,j_gene,abundance,CDR3aa,CDR3nt
TRBV5-6,-,TRBJ1-4,-,CASSLVQGLNEKLFF,TGTGCCAGCAGCTTGGTCCAGGGTCTAAATGAAAAACTGTTTTTT
TRBV9,-,TRBJ2-7,-,CASSEDSLRDEQYF,TGTGCCAGCAGCGAGGACAGCTTACGGGACGAGCAGTACTTC
TRBV6-5,-,TRBJ1-4,few,CASSRQRYEKLFF,TGTGCCTCGTCCCGCCAGAGGTATGAAAAACTGTTTTTT
TRBV6-5,-,TRBJ1-1,-,CASSYSAGGSTEAFF,TGTGCCAGCAGTTACTCTGCTGGGGGCAGCACTGAAGCTTTCTTT
TRBV5-1,-,TRBJ1-2,-,CASRPGEGSNYGYTF,TGCGCCAGCAGACCGGGGGAAGGGTCTAACTATGGCTACACCTTC
TRBV27,-,TRBJ2-6,-,CASSLSSSGANVLTF,TGTGCCAGCAGTTTATCGAGCTCTGGGGCCAACGTCCTGACTTTC
TRBV7-9,TRBD2,TRBJ2-3,-,CASSPGTSGGLRTDTQYF,TGTGCCAGCAGCCCGGGGACTAGCGGGGGTCTACGCACAGATACGCAGTATTTT
TRBV24-1,-,TRBJ2-5,once,CATSDFGERPQYF,TGTGCCACCAGTGATTTTGGGGAGCGACCCCAGTACTTC
TRBV7-3,-,TRBJ2-3,-,CASSLTLGGGTDTQYF,TGTGCCAGCAGCTTAACGTTAGGCGGGGGCACAGATACGCAGTATTTT
TRBV6-5,-,TRBJ2-7,-,CASSYAGAPYEQYF,TGTGCCAGCAGTTATGCGGGGGCGCCCTACGAGCAGTACTTC
TRBV4-2,TRBD1,TRBJ2-7,-,CASSQGQGSYEQYF,TGTGCCAGCAGCCAAGGACAGGGGTCCTACGAGCAGTACTTC
TRBV19,TRBD1,TRBJ1-1,-,CASSIVTGGSDTEAFF,TGTGCCAGTAGTATAGTCACAGGGGGCTCAGACACTGAAGCTTTCTTT
TRBV6-5,-,TRBJ1-1,-,CASSYSEGTEAFF,TGTGCCAGCAGTTACTCAGAGGGCACTGAAGCTTTCTTT
TRBV2,-,TRBJ1-1,-,CASIRGWNTEAFF,TGTGCCAGCATCAGGGGATGGAACACTGAAGCTTTCTTT
TRBV4-3,TRBD1,TRBJ2-7,-,CASSQGSATGAYEQYF,TGCGCCAGCAGCCAAGGCTCCGCGACAGGGGCCTACGAGCAGTACTTC
TRBV7-9,-,TRBJ2-1,-,CASSPRRTVYNEQFF,TGTGCCAGCAGCCCTAGGAGGACAGTCTACAATGAGCAGTTCTTC
TRBV6-5,TRBD2,TRBJ2-3,-,CASSFSGATGDTQYF,TGTGCCAGCAGCTTTAGCGGGGCCACAGGAGATACGCAGTATTTT
TRBV3-1/TRBV3-2,TRBD1,TRBJ2-7,-,CASSEAGGETNWEQYF,TGTGCCAGCTCAGAGGCAGGGGGCGAAACGAACTGGGAGCAGTACTTC
TRBV19,-,TRBJ1-6,-,CASSFGTSNSPLHF,TGTGCCAGTAGCTTCGGGACTTCTAATTCACCCCTCCACTTT
TRBV19,TRBD2,TRBJ2-7,-,CASSTPTSGGVSYEQYF,TGTGCCAGTAGTACACCCACTAGCGGGGGGGTATCCTACGAGCAGTACTTC
TRBV13,TRBD1,TRBJ1-1,once,CASSPGTGNTEAFF,TGTGCCAGCAGCCCGGGGACAGGGAACACTGAAGCTTTCTTT
TRBV11-2,-,TRBJ1-4,-,CASSLGGSGVNEKLFF,TGTGCCAGCAGCTTAGGGGGCAGTGGTGTTAATGAAAAACTGTTTTTT
TRBV7-9,-,TRBJ1-3,-,CASSLARGGGNTIYF,TGTGCCAGCAGCTTAGCGAGGGGAGGTGGAAACACCATATATTTT
TRBV5-6,TRBD1,TRBJ1-1,-,CASSAADRGYMNTEAFF,TGTGCCAGCAGCGCCGCGGACAGGGGCTACATGAACACTGAAGCTTTCTTT
TRBV6-1,TRBD1,TRBJ1-2,-,CASSDRGLANYGYTF,TGTGCCAGCAGTGACAGGGGGCTAGCTAACTATGGCTACACCTTC
TRBV10-2,-,TRBJ2-1,-,CASSVSGPYNEQFF,TGCGCCAGCAGTGTAAGCGGACCCTACAATGAGCAGTTCTTC
TRBV6-5,-,TRBJ1-1,few,CASSPRGEGRTEAFF,TGTGCCAGCAGTCCCCGGGGTGAGGGAAGGACTGAAGCTTTCTTT
TRBV9,-,TRBJ1-3,-,CASSVDLFSGNTIYF,TGTGCCAGCAGCGTAGATCTTTTCTCTGGAAACACCATATATTTT
TRBV7-6,-,TRBJ1-2,-,CASSEWTELNYGYTF,TGTGCCAGCAGCGAATGGACAGAGCTTAACTATGGCTACACCTTC
TRBV7-9,TRBD1,TRBJ2-7,-,CASSLDRGGEQYF,TGTGCCAGCAGCCTGGACAGGGGAGGAGAGCAGTACTTC
TRBV27,TRBD1,TRBJ2-3,-,CASSPLDRTDTQYF,TGTGCCAGCAGTCCGTTGGACAGGACAGATACGCAGTATTTT
TRBV4-3,TRBD1,TRBJ2-7,once,CASSQAGGHEQYF,TGCGCCAGCAGCCAAGCAGGGGGACACGAGCAGTACTTC
TRBV6-2/TRBV6-3,-,TRBJ2-2,-,CASTPRGRTGELFF,TGTGCCAGCACCCCGCGGGGGCGGACCGGGGAGCTGTTTTTT
TRBV12-3/TRBV12-4,-,TRBJ1-1,-,CASRIGQLKAFF,TGTGCCAGCAGAATTGGACAGCTGAAAGCTTTCTTT
TRBV2,TRBD1,TRBJ1-1,-,CASSDRDRANTEAFF,TGTGCCAGCAGTGACCGGGACAGGGCGAACACTGAAGCTTTCTTT
TRBV10-3,-,TRBJ1-1,-,CAISESISTGVMNTEAFF,TGTGCCATCAGTGAGTCAATCTCCACGGGGGTGATGAACACTGAAGCTTTCTTT
TRBV23-1,TRBD1,TRBJ1-2,-,CASSRTLDRASYLYGYTF,TGCGCCAGCAGTCGGACACTCGACAGGGCGAGCTACCTCTATGGCTACACCTTC
TRBV3-1/TRBV3-2,TRBD2,TRBJ2-1,-,CASREDGGGGNEQFF,TGTGCCAGCAGAGAGGACGGGGGGGGAGGTAATGAGCAGTTCTTC
TRBV2,-,TRBJ1-1,-,CASSERVIGNTEAFF,TGTGCCAGCAGTGAGCGGGTGATCGGGAACACTGAAGCTTTCTTT
TRBV5-1,TRBD1,TRBJ1-1,-,CASRVQGDPNTEAFF,TGCGCCAGCAGGGTACAGGGGGATCCTAACACTGAAGCTTTCTTT
TRBV18,-,TRBJ2-5,once,CASSPQGIGETQYF,TGTGCCAGCTCACCGCAGGGGATCGGAGAGACCCAGTACTTC
TRBV5-8,TRBD2,TRBJ2-3,-,CASSIPGLASTDTQYF,TGTGCCAGCAGCATACCGGGACTAGCAAGCACAGATACGCAGTATTTT
TRBV7-6,TRBD1,TRBJ2-2,-,CASSLGFGDSTGELFF,TGTGCCAGCAGCTTAGGGTTTGGGGACAGCACCGGGGAGCTGTTTTTT
TRBV5-1,-,TRBJ1-1,once,CASSPGGYTEAFF,TGCGCCAGCAGCCCGGGCGGGTACACTGAAGCTTTCTTT